The present T cell receptor beta chain was sequenced within a study of blood T cells in healthy people across ages. Background on the study: Capture by template switching was about one barcoded beta molecule per two T cells.

Through a sample-barcoded 5' primer and a J-beta primer mix, a second PCR was run for roughly 6 to 12 cycles. Every cDNA molecule bore a tag from a template-switch adaptor containing 12 random nucleotides. MiXCR, applied by TCRdb to the 5' RACE reads, yields one record per CDR3 protein. The table shows hundreds of thousands of distinct CDR3 sequences, with roughly 20% occurring only once. Total RNA, at least 5.5 micrograms per sample, was extracted from PBMCs. V was pared by 3 bases and J by 4 bases, with 15 bases between. Germline CDR1 is MDHEN and CDR2 is SYDVKM. The CDR3 is made up of 15 amino acids.

The chain joins TRBV28 to TRBJ2-5; D not certain. The sequencing input was blood. This receptor was obtained from a man in his sixties or seventies in good health. CDR3 nucleotides: TGTGCCAGCAGTTTGCCCGATTGGGGTATAGAGACCCAGTACTTC. Residues: CASSLPDWGIETQYF.